This T cell receptor beta chain is drawn from a study of T cell responses to AZD1222 COVID-19 vaccine. Per germline, CDR1 MNHEY and CDR2 SVGAGI. CDR3 size: 13 residues. Germline trimming cut 6 bases from V and 8 bases from J; bases unmatched to any gene: 8. In regard to this clone: Its matching antigen is unknown.

Here immunoSEQ multiplex PCR was the method, and the copy in TCRdb shows in-frame clones only, minus some. The data contain approximately 170,000 clones, roughly 85% of them singletons. Study outcomes and limitations: White British ancestry dominated among donors, who included more females, and clonal diversity was possibly underestimated.

The rearrangement uses TRBV6-5 and TRBJ1-2, with 8 bases matching TRBD1. The source material was peripheral blood, sampled 28 days after the second AZD1222 dose. The source is an adult who received the AZD1222 COVID-19 vaccine. CDR3 coding DNA: TGTGCCAGCAGCAGGACAGGGAGGGGCGGCTACACCTTC. Translating gives CASSRTGRGGYTF.